The 20 T cell receptor beta chains below all came from one sample that was sequenced in a study of blood T cells in healthy people across ages. With a J-beta primer mix and a sample-barcoded 5' primer, a second PCR ran about 6 to 11 cycles. TCRdb re-called the 5' RACE reads through MiXCR, storing one row per CDR3 protein. The sample has around 1,000,000 distinct CDR3 sequences; around 25% are singletons. This sample was also put to use in a study of T cells of mothers and their children.

Sequencing was performed on blood. The receptors here all came from a girl aged 2 to 9 in good health.

The chain carries TRBV14 and TRBJ2-1; 7 bases agree with TRBD2. The germline V gene encodes CDR1 SGHDN and CDR2 FVKESK. CDR3 length equals 14 residues. J was trimmed by 5 bases and V by 10 bases; bases with no gene match: 11. The CDR3 DNA follows: TGTGCCACCATGGGAGGGAGGGCCCACAATGAGCAGTTCTTC. Its protein product is CATMGGRAHNEQFF.

There are a few counts of this clonotype. The chain carries TRBV5-1 and TRBJ1-1; D uncertain. Trimming cost V 1 base and J 6 bases, with 16 bases left between them. The CDR3 loop spans 15 amino acids. In germline, CDR1 is SGHRS, CDR2 YFSETQ. The CDR3 nucleotides are TGCGCCAGCAGCTTGTTGGCGGGGTTCGGTGCTGAAGCTTTCTTT. Translation gives CASSLLAGFGAEAFF.

This clonotype has a handful of counts. This chain links TRBV5-1 with TRBJ2-5; TRBD1 matches 8 bases. The CDR3 covers 16 residues. Per the germline V gene, CDR1 is SGHRS and CDR2 is YFSETQ. J gave up 2 bases and V 0 bases, and 6 bases lay outside the gene matches. The CDR3 DNA follows: TGCGCCAGCAGCTTGGGGGACAGGAGTCCACAAGAGACCCAGTACTTC. Its protein is CASSLGDRSPQETQYF.

This clonotype was seen a handful of times. The chain carries TRBV29-1 and TRBJ2-5, with D unresolved. Trimming cost V 4 bases and J 2 bases, with 8 bases left between them. Per the germline V gene, CDR1 is SQVTM and CDR2 is ANQGSEA. CDR3 length: 12 residues. CDR3 loop: CSVVVGQETQYF. The CDR3 bases are TGCAGCGTTGTAGTGGGGCAAGAGACCCAGTACTTC.

The chain recombines TRBV6-5 with TRBJ1-1, with D possibly matching TRBD1 (6 bases). The germline V gene encodes CDR1 MNHEY and CDR2 SVGAGI. Trimming pared 7 bases from V and 3 bases from J, leaving 12 bases between. The CDR3 extends over 13 amino acids. CDR3: CASNEGVYTEAFF. Here the CDR3 DNA reads TGTGCCAGCAACGAGGGGGTGTACACTGAAGCTTTCTTT.

The chain combines TRBV7-2 with TRBJ2-3; D is perhaps TRBD2 (5 bases). V was clipped by 5 bases and J by 0 bases, with 15 bases between them. The germline V gene encodes CDR1 SGHTA and CDR2 FQGNSA. This CDR3 is 16 amino acids long. DNA of the CDR3: TGTGCCAGCAGCCAACTAGGTCCACTTAGCACAGATACGCAGTATTTT. Residues: CASSQLGPLSTDTQYF.

The chain couples TRBV29-1 to TRBJ1-4, with a possible D match to TRBD1 (6 bases). CDR3 length equals 14 residues. Germline lookup yields CDR1 SQVTM and CDR2 ANQGSEA. V lost 1 base to trimming and J lost 2 bases, with 8 bases between them. CDR3 protein: CSVEGDRTNEKLFF. The CDR3 DNA is TGCAGCGTTGAAGGCGACAGGACTAATGAAAAACTGTTTTTT.

In this sample, this clonotype turned up a few times. At one of its ends the junction is not consistent with the germline gene, which may arise from a read error. The rearrangement joins TRBV7-2 to TRBJ2-5; 9 bases agree with TRBD2. Germline CDR1 is SGHTA and CDR2 is FQGNSA. The CDR3 has 14 residues. This CDR3 is CASSVAGDIGTQYF. The CDR3 region has the DNA TGTGCCAGCAGCGTAGCGGGGGATATCGGGACCCAGTACTTC.

This clonotype was counted a few times. This sequence joins TRBV4-1 and TRBJ1-2; no firm D call. Trimming took 1 base from V and 0 from J, leaving 6 bases between them. The germline V gene has CDR1 MGHRA and CDR2 YSYEKL. The CDR3 totals 14 residues. The CDR3 loop is CASSQGDPNYGYTF. CDR3 coding DNA: TGCGCCAGCAGCCAAGGCGACCCTAACTATGGCTACACCTTC.

This clonotype was observed a handful of times. The chain recombines TRBV6-1 with TRBJ2-7; TRBD1 matches at 11 bases. CDR3 length: 15 residues. V shed 7 bases and J 2 bases; nucleotides not matched to a gene: 7. Germline values: CDR1 MNHNS, CDR2 SASEGT. CDR3 in DNA: TGTGCCAGCAAAATAGGACAGGGGGCGACCTACGAGCAGTACTTC. It translates to CASKIGQGATYEQYF.

This chain connects TRBV2 to TRBJ1-2, with D possibly being TRBD1 (6 bases). Germline values: CDR1 SNHLY, CDR2 FYNNEI. V lost 8 bases and J 0 bases, leaving 10 bases between the germline ends. The length of the CDR3 is 13 residues. CDR3 protein: CASQTGANYGYTF. Here the CDR3 DNA reads TGTGCCAGCCAGACAGGCGCTAACTATGGCTACACCTTC.

V and J are TRBV13 and TRBJ2-7; unclear D gene. Germline assignment: CDR1 PRHDT and CDR2 FYEKMQ (reference sequence). Trimming shortened V by 4 bases and J by 0 bases, and 10 bases separated the two germline ends. The CDR3 length is 14 residues. CDR3 in DNA: TGTGCCAGCAGCTCAAGTGTTGGCTCCTACGAGCAGTACTTC. It is translated as CASSSSVGSYEQYF. The whole variable domain, filled in from reference TRBV13 and TRBJ2-7, reads AAGVIQSPRHLIKEKRETATLKCYPIPRHDTVYWYQQGPGQDPQFLISFYEKMQSDKGSIPDRFSAQQFSDYHSELNMSSLELGDSALYFCASSSSVGSYEQYFGPGTRLTVT.

The chain joins TRBV13 to TRBJ2-1, with 10 bases fitting TRBD2. Trimming removed 3 bases from V and 0 bases from J; junction bases left unmatched: 8. Per the germline V gene, CDR1 is PRHDT and CDR2 is FYEKMQ (reference sequence). The CDR3 spans 18 residues. CDR3 nucleotide sequence: TGTGCCAGCAGCTTCGGACTAGCGGAAACAAGCTCCTACAATGAGCAGTTCTTC. Translated: CASSFGLAETSSYNEQFF.

This clonotype was found a few times. The chain uses TRBV18 and TRBJ1-4; D not certain. V gave up 3 bases and J gave up 6 bases, with 14 bases separating them. CDR3 length: 15 residues. Germline V lookup: CDR1 KGHSH, CDR2 LQKENI. CDR3 DNA sequence: TGTGCCAGCTCACCGTCAAGGTCCTGGGATGAAAAACTGTTTTTT. It specifies CASSPSRSWDEKLFF.

This clonotype was picked up a small number of times. The chain has TRBV4-3 and TRBJ2-5; D is perhaps TRBD1 (5 bases). The end of the DNA aligns better with TRBJ2-7, so the J call may be wrong. Germline values: CDR1 LGHNA, CDR2 YSLEER. This CDR3 comprises 14 residues. CDR3 nucleotide sequence: TGCGCCAGCAGCCAAGGAGACAGCACCTACGAGCAGTACTTC. Translation gives CASSQGDSTYEQYF.

This clonotype came up a few times. The J gene is TRBJ2-2, the V gene TRBV6-2 or TRBV6-3; TRBD2 might be the D (5 bases). Germline V CDR1 and CDR2: MNHEY, SVGEGT. This CDR3 comprises 15 residues. V was shortened by 5 bases and J by 6 bases, with 16 bases between the two germline ends. CDR3 sequence: CASSRDELTPGELFF. The CDR3 DNA follows: TGTGCCAGCAGTCGGGATGAATTAACACCCGGGGAGCTGTTTTTT.

This clonotype showed up just a few times. This chain joins TRBV28 and TRBJ2-3; TRBD2 matches at 13 bases. The CDR3 has 16 amino acids. CDR1 and CDR2 from the germline V gene are MDHEN and SYDVKM. V was clipped by 5 bases and J by 4 bases; unmatched bases: 6. Written as DNA, the CDR3 is TGTGCCAGCAGTCCGACTAGCGGGAGGAGGGCAGATACGCAGTATTTT. This translates into CASSPTSGRRADTQYF.

In this sample, this clonotype turned up a few times. The chain joins TRBV9 to TRBJ2-5; no reliable D call. The J call is doubtful: the DNA matches TRBJ2-7 better. CDR3 length equals 12 residues. Looked up from germline, CDR1 is SGDLS and CDR2 is YYNGEE. CDR3 region: CASAGMSYEQYF. Here the CDR3 DNA reads TGTGCCAGCGCTGGGATGTCCTACGAGCAGTACTTC.

V usage is TRBV6-6 and J usage is TRBJ1-2; D call uncertain. The CDR3 spans 14 residues. Per the germline V gene, CDR1 is MNHNY and CDR2 is SVGAGI (reference sequence). V lost 0 bases, J lost 3 bases, and 8 bases lay in between. DNA for the CDR3: TGTGCCAGCAGTTACTCGAGGGAAGACTATGGCTACACCTTC. It encodes CASSYSREDYGYTF.

This clonotype was seen only a few times. This chain links TRBV4-2 with TRBJ2-3, with D tentatively TRBD1 or TRBD2 (5 bases each). This CDR3 has 15 amino acids. Trimming took 1 base from V and 0 from J, leaving 8 bases between them. Germline V gene data show CDR1 as LGHNA and CDR2 as YNFKEQ. In DNA form, the CDR3 reads TGTGCCAGCAGCCAAGCCGAGGGGAGCACAGATACGCAGTATTTT. Protein: CASSQAEGSTDTQYF.